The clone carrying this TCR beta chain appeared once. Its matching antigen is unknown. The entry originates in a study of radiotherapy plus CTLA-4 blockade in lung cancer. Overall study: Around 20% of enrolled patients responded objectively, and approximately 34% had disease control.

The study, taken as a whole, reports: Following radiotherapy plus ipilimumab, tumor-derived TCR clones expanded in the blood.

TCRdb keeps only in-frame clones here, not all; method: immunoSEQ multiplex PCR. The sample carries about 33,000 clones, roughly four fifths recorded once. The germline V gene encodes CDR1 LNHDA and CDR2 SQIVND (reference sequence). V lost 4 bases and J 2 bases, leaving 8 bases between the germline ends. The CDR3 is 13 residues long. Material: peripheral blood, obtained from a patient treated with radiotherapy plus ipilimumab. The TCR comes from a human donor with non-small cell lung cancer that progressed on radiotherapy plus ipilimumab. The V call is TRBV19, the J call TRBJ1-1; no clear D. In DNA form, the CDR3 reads TGTGCCAGTAGTACCCAGTTTAACACTGAAGCTTTCTTT. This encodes CASSTQFNTEAFF.